This T cell receptor beta chain was recorded in a study of T-cell memory formation after mild COVID-19 (dated by TCRdb to about 2021). With respect to the entire study: Most TCR sequence clusters were specific to one of the two donors. In a couple of donors, T-cell clones that expanded and contracted after mild COVID-19 were tracked by sequencing TCRalpha and TCRbeta repertoires over time. The cohort comprised two young, previously healthy adult volunteers, one female and one male.

Measured from the cysteine to the phenylalanine, the CDR3 is 16 residues long. The retained sequence is limited to the CDR3, 48 bases, with the frame set at the first base. Via the germline V gene, CDR1 is SGDLS and CDR2 YYNGEE. At the junction V is shortened by 0 bases and J by 5 bases; bases outside the gene matches: 5. Ficoll-Paque density gradient centrifugation was used to isolate PBMCs. Sequencer: Illumina NovaSeq 6000. cDNA libraries for TCRalpha and TCRbeta were prepared by 5'RACE using constant-segment primers, with sample barcodes and unique molecular identifiers added. RNA was extracted from every sample with Trizol reagent. Amplification of the libraries took two PCR steps, and the second step added a second sample barcode plus Illumina TruSeq adapters. Sequencing of libraries was performed on an Illumina NovaSeq with 2 x 150 bp paired-end reads. In the original analysis: With migec v1.2.7, reads were demultiplexed and then collapsed into UMI-guided consensus sequences. Using mixcr v2.1.11, the UMI consensuses were aligned to TRA and TRB V and J templates and assembled into clonotypes. Clonotypes were classified as expanded or contracted when called significant by both edgeR and NoisET, with noise models trained on biological replicates. For edgeR calls, the cutoffs were a false discovery rate-adjusted p below 0.01 and a log2 fold-change threshold of 1. As an exploratory analysis of dynamics, max-normalized trajectories of the 1000 most abundant clonotypes were examined with PCA combined with hierarchical clustering. Separately sequenced CD4+ and CD8+ repertoires were used to assign a CD4 or CD8 phenotype to each responding clone. The raw public data were reprocessed by TCRdb itself: fastp quality trimming at Q25, MiXCR clonotype calling, in-frame beta chains only. Merged by CDR3 protein, the rows form single entries marked with the most common genes and DNA. TCRdb, not the authors, supplied the V and J calls. For this sample the table gives about 350,000 distinct CDR3 sequences, of which roughly 13% were detected only once. About 20% of the sample lies in the top ten.

This clonotype was counted between two and nine times. The antigen it binds to is not known. No base quality information exists; no much larger clone differs at one position. Beyond this particular receptor, the publication reports: Clones contracting from day 15 to 85 had balanced CD4/CD8 phenotypes, while a second wave expanding from day 15 to 37 was biased towards CD4+. Contracting CD4+ clones appeared mostly in the CM and EM memory subsets, whereas CD8+ clones were enriched in EMRA. The detection of some responding clones in pre-infection memory suggests that pre-existing cross-reactive memory T cells joined the SARS-CoV-2 response. The study covered only a couple of mild cases, and larger cohorts including severe cases with pre-infection samples were considered necessary. SARS-CoV-2 specificity was not confirmed for the second-wave clones peaking on day 37.

This TCR was recovered from a man aged 18 to 29 who had mild COVID-19 (a few samples of this study predate the infection). The sample titles of this study are shuffled in the database, so cell type and time point are left out; the donor was told from shared clones. The material sequenced was PBMCs or a T cell subset sorted from them (not recorded which). The rearrangement combines TRBV9 with TRBJ2-5; 12 central bases correspond to TRBD1. CDR3 protein: CASSVGDRGRWETQYF. Read as DNA, the sequence is TGTGCCAGCAGCGTAGGGGACAGGGGGCGTTGGGAGACCCAGTACTTC.